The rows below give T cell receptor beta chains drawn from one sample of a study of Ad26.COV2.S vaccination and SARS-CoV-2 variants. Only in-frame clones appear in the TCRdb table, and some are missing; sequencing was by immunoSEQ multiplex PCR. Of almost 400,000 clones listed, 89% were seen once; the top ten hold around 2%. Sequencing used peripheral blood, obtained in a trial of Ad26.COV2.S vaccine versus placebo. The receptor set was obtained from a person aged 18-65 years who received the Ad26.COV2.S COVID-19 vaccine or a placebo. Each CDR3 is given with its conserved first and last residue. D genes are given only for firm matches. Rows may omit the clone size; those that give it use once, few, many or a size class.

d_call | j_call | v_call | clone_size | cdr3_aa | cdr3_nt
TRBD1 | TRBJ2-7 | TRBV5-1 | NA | CASSLADRGDEQYF | TGCGCCAGCAGCTTGGCAGACAGGGGGGACGAGCAGTACTTC
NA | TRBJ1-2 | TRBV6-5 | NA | CASSYSKGYGYTF | TGTGCCAGCAGTTACTCGAAGGGGTATGGCTACACCTTC
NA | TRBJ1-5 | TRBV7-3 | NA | CASSQGSNQPQHF | TGTGCCAGCAGCCAGGGCAGCAATCAGCCCCAGCATTTT
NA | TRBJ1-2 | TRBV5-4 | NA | CASSLVSGDGYTF | TGTGCCAGCAGCTTGGTTTCGGGGGATGGCTACACCTTC
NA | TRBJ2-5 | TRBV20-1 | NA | CSASVGQETQYF | TGCAGTGCTAGTGTGGGCCAAGAGACCCAGTACTTC
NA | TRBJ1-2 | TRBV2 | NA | CASSEADYGYTF | TGTGCCAGCAGTGAAGCAGACTATGGCTACACCTTC
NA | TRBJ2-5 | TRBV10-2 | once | CASSEAPGTQYF | TGCGCCAGCAGTGAGGCCCCAGGGACCCAGTACTTC
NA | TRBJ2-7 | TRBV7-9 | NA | CASSSGSGGEQYF | TGTGCCAGCAGCTCAGGGTCTGGCGGCGAGCAGTACTTC
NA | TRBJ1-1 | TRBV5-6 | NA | CASSPGQFMNTEAFF | TGTGCCAGCAGCCCTGGACAGTTCATGAACACTGAAGCTTTCTTT
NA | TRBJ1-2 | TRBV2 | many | CASSFRPEGFGDYGYTF | TGTGCCAGCAGTTTCAGGCCTGAAGGGTTCGGGGACTATGGCTACACCTTC
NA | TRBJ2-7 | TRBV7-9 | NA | CASNSNKGRYSYEQYF | TGTGCCAGCAACTCAAACAAGGGGCGGTACTCCTACGAGCAGTACTTC
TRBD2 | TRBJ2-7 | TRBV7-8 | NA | CASSFSSLPGLAAYEQYF | TGTGCCAGCAGCTTTAGTTCGCTCCCGGGACTAGCGGCATACGAGCAGTACTTC
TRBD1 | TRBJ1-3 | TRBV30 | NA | CAWSVRTGSGNTIYF | TGTGCCTGGAGTGTACGGACAGGTAGTGGAAACACCATATATTTT
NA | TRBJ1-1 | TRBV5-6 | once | CASSLGLTGEAFF | TGTGCCAGCAGCTTGGGCCTAACAGGGGAAGCTTTCTTT
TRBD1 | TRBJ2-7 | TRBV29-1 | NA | CSVSTGGRYEQYF | TGCAGCGTTTCGACAGGGGGTAGGTACGAGCAGTACTTC
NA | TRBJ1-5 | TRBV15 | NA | CATSRSGEPQHF | TGTGCCACCAGCCGGTCAGGGGAGCCCCAGCATTTT